The rows below give T cell receptor beta chains drawn from one sample of a study of blood T cell repertoires in COVID-19. Data came from immunoSEQ multiplex PCR; TCRdb stores just in-frame clones and leaves some out. Of around 120,000 clones in the sample, around 79% are singletons; the top ten hold roughly 2.1%. Sequenced sample: peripheral blood. Receptors originate from a man between 65 and 85 years old with acute or convalescent COVID-19. Each CDR3 is given with its conserved first and last residue. A D gene is named only where the DNA matches it firmly. For some rows the clone size is stated as once, few or many, or as a class when expanded; others skip it.

clone_size d_call j_call v_call cdr3_aa cdr3_nt
few . TRBJ1-2 TRBV30 CAWSHGGMKGYTF TGTGCCTGGAGTCACGGGGGGATGAAAGGCTACACCTTC
. . TRBJ2-7 TRBV6-5 CASTGRFGPYEQYF TGTGCCAGCACCGGCAGGTTTGGCCCCTACGAGCAGTACTTC
once . TRBJ1-2 TRBV9 CASSAPFSGIYGYTF TGTGCCAGCAGCGCCCCTTTTTCGGGGATCTATGGCTACACCTTC
. TRBD1 TRBJ1-3 TRBV19 CASSLDRAHNSGNTIYF TGTGCCAGTAGCCTTGACAGGGCCCACAACTCTGGAAACACCATATATTTT
. . TRBJ1-2 TRBV4-3 CASSQVTLQEGYTF TGCGCCAGCAGCCAAGTTACTCTACAGGAGGGCTACACCTTC
. TRBD1 TRBJ2-2 TRBV7-3 CASSALGTGGTGELFF TGTGCCAGCAGCGCCCTCGGGACAGGGGGCACCGGGGAGCTGTTTTTT
. . TRBJ2-1 TRBV19 CASSNSDYAPYNEQFF TGTGCCAGTAGTAACTCCGACTACGCCCCCTACAATGAGCAGTTCTTC
. . TRBJ1-2 TRBV5-4 CASSSRAGGDYGYTF TGTGCCAGCAGCTCTAGGGCCGGGGGAGACTATGGCTACACCTTC
few . TRBJ1-1 TRBV6-1 CASSERFWTEEAFF TGTGCCAGCAGTGAAAGGTTTTGGACAGAAGAAGCTTTCTTT
. TRBD1 TRBJ1-5 TRBV19 CASGMGQVDQPQHF TGTGCCAGTGGAATGGGACAGGTCGATCAGCCCCAGCATTTT
few TRBD1 TRBJ1-2 TRBV19 CASSIGRGQGDGYTF TGTGCCAGTAGTATAGGTAGGGGACAGGGTGACGGCTACACCTTC
. TRBD2 TRBJ2-1 TRBV9 CASSVERGGIYNEQFF TGTGCCAGCAGCGTAGAACGCGGGGGGATCTACAATGAGCAGTTCTTC
once . TRBJ2-1 TRBV4-3 CASSQGQAYNEQFF TGCGCCAGCAGCCAAGGTCAGGCCTACAATGAGCAGTTCTTC
. . TRBJ2-5 TRBV5-1 CASSPGLGEETQYF TGCGCCAGCAGCCCGGGCCTCGGGGAAGAGACCCAGTACTTC
. . TRBJ2-4 TRBV11-2 CASSRDLGENIQYF TGTGCCAGCAGCCGGGACTTGGGGGAAAACATTCAGTACTTC
once TRBD1 TRBJ1-2 TRBV19 CASKVQVGGSYGYTF TGTGCCAGTAAGGTCCAGGTAGGGGGCTCCTATGGCTACACCTTC
. TRBD2 TRBJ2-5 TRBV10-3 CATGTSGGLETQYF TGTGCCACCGGGACTAGCGGGGGGCTTGAGACCCAGTACTTC
. . TRBJ1-3 TRBV19 CASSIGGERNTIYF TGTGCCAGTAGTATAGGGGGGGAGCGAAACACCATATATTTT
. . TRBJ2-2 TRBV7-3 CASSLRQNTGELFF TGTGCCAGCAGCTTAAGGCAGAACACCGGGGAGCTGTTTTTT
. TRBD1 TRBJ1-2 TRBV5-1 CASSPPGGVYGYTF TGCGCCAGCAGTCCCCCAGGGGGAGTCTATGGCTACACCTTC
. . TRBJ2-1 TRBV5-1 CASSYLNRDSYNEQFF TGCGCCAGCAGTTACCTGAACAGGGACTCCTACAATGAGCAGTTCTTC
. TRBD1 TRBJ1-4 TRBV5-8 CASLRGTDEKLFF TGTGCCTCTCTTAGAGGGACAGATGAAAAACTGTTTTTT
. TRBD1 TRBJ2-2 TRBV11-3 CASSPRQGTTGELFF TGTGCCAGCAGCCCGCGACAGGGGACCACCGGGGAGCTGTTTTTT
. . TRBJ1-4 TRBV6-5 CASSYSQKEKLFF TGTGCCAGCAGTTACTCACAGAAGGAAAAACTGTTTTTT
. . TRBJ1-5 TRBV7-2 CASSLAVDSYQPQHF TGTGCCAGCAGCTTAGCGGTGGACAGTTATCAGCCCCAGCATTTT
. . TRBJ2-5 TRBV5-1 CASSSRGALSQETQYF TGCGCCAGCAGCTCCCGCGGGGCACTAAGCCAAGAGACCCAGTACTTC
. . TRBJ2-5 TRBV19 CASNTGGAVETQYF TGTGCCAGTAACACGGGGGGCGCGGTTGAGACCCAGTACTTC
. . TRBJ1-2 TRBV5-6 CASSLVGQSYGYTF TGTGCCAGCAGCTTGGTGGGCCAGAGCTATGGCTACACCTTC
once TRBD2 TRBJ2-3 TRBV30 CAWSGSLLAGGQLNTDTQYF TGTGCCTGGAGTGGGAGCCTACTAGCGGGGGGCCAGCTCAATACAGATACGCAGTATTTT
. . TRBJ2-1 TRBV19 CASSMGFWAFF TGTGCCAGTAGTATGGGCTTCTGGGCGTTCTTC
many TRBD2 TRBJ2-1 TRBV11-2 CASSLDSLGLAGGFVNEQFF TGTGCCAGCAGCTTAGACTCCCTCGGACTAGCGGGGGGTTTCGTGAATGAGCAGTTCTTC
. . TRBJ1-1 TRBV7-8 CASSNNRVGTEAFF TGTGCCAGCAGCAATAACAGGGTCGGCACTGAAGCTTTCTTT
. TRBD1 TRBJ1-5 TRBV18 CASSPGTAQPQHF TGTGCCAGCTCACCAGGGACAGCCCAGCCCCAGCATTTT
. . TRBJ2-7 TRBV12-3/TRBV12-4 CASSLWARVEQYF TGTGCCAGCAGTTTATGGGCCAGGGTCGAGCAGTACTTC
. . TRBJ2-5 TRBV20-1 CSAGTKETQYF TGCAGTGCTGGGACAAAAGAGACCCAGTACTTC
. . TRBJ1-3 TRBV12-5 CASALLNTIYF TGTGCTAGTGCCTTGTTGAACACCATATATTTT
. . TRBJ1-1 TRBV9 CASSHAAGQVNTEAFF TGTGCCAGCAGCCATGCCGCGGGGCAGGTGAACACTGAAGCTTTCTTT